This TCR beta chain was identified during a study of T cells in Graves' hyperthyroidism and ophthalmopathy. Study context: Peripheral blood sampling occurred at initial diagnosis, before any treatment.

Amplified TCR beta CDR3 regions came from RNA transcripts. The HTBI primer set drove a first-round RT-PCR of the TCR CDR3. MiXCR, run by TCRdb on the multiplex PCR reads, gives a single entry per CDR3 protein. The table lists around 180,000 distinct CDR3 sequences, over 15% of them singletons. The CDR3 length is 15 residues. Looked up from germline, CDR1 is DFQATT and CDR2 is SNEGSKA (reference sequence). Exclusions: uncontrolled infection, other autoimmune disease, pregnancy, lactation. General study findings and limits: A median around 6.4 months before onset, the model predicted ophthalmopathy.

In this sample, this clonotype turned up many times. Its antigen is undetermined. Sequencing used blood. The rearrangement links TRBV20-1 to TRBJ2-3, with 13 bases lining up with TRBD2. This TCR derives from a woman in her 50s with Graves' hyperthyroidism. CDR3 amino acids: CRGRGLAGRTDTQYF. CDR3 DNA: TGCAGAGGGAGGGGACTAGCGGGGCGCACAGATACGCAGTATTTT.